A single sample gave rise to the 28 T cell receptor beta chains below, sequenced in a study of shared clonotypes between healthy human individuals. The assay was immunoSEQ multiplex PCR, and TCRdb's table has in-frame clones only and misses some. In the table there are 2 million to 2.5 million clones, around 90% of which are singletons. The sequenced sample was naive CD4+ T cells from PBMCs. The subset: CD45RA+ positively selected. All receptors derive from a man aged 18 to 29 in good health. Some clones in this sample may be carry-over from other donors' samples.

V gene TRBV5-4 combines with J gene TRBJ2-6, with D possibly TRBD1 on 5 matching bases. V lost 1 base and J lost 0, with 14 bases in between. The CDR3 consists of 18 residues. The germline V gene encodes CDR1 SGHNT and CDR2 YYREEE (reference sequence). In DNA form, the CDR3 reads TGTGCCAGCAGCTTGATGGCAGGGAAGGGCTCTGGGGCCAACGTCCTGACTTTC. Protein sequence: CASSLMAGKGSGANVLTF.

V gene TRBV4-3 combines with J gene TRBJ2-1, with 7 positions matching TRBD1. The length of the CDR3 is 17 residues. Per the germline V gene, CDR1 is LGHNA and CDR2 is YSLEER. Trimming took 0 bases from V and 0 from J; bases not matched to a gene: 5. The CDR3 DNA is TGCGCCAGCAGCCAAGATTTTAGGGACAGCTCCTACAATGAGCAGTTCTTC. It translates to CASSQDFRDSSYNEQFF.

This clone is a singleton in its sample. The CDR3 nucleotides read TGTGCCAGCCTAGAGACAGGGTCTGGATCACCCCTCCACTTT. As protein: CASLETGSGSPLHF. The rearrangement uses TRBV2 and TRBJ1-6; 7 nucleotides line up with TRBD1. Germline values: CDR1 SNHLY, CDR2 FYNNEI. The V and J ends lost 8 bases and 10 bases, in that order; junction bases with no gene match: 11. The CDR3 loop spans 14 amino acids.

The chain uses TRBV27 and TRBJ1-4; 9 bases align to TRBD1. V was clipped by 6 bases and J by 8 bases; unmatched bases: 7. CDR1 MNHEY and CDR2 SMNVEV come from the germline V gene (reference sequence). This CDR3 spans 14 amino acids. The CDR3: CASRRTGAQEKLFF. CDR3 DNA sequence: TGTGCCAGCAGACGGACAGGGGCTCAGGAAAAACTGTTTTTT.

The rearrangement joins TRBV28 to TRBJ1-2; possible D gene TRBD1, 6 bases. The CDR3 consists of 14 residues. Germline V lookup: CDR1 MDHEN, CDR2 SYDVKM. Trimming left V 6 bases short and J 8 bases short, with 19 bases between. The CDR3 is CASSLQGGPRGYTF. CDR3 nucleotide sequence: TGTGCCAGCAGCCTACAGGGTGGCCCAAGAGGCTACACCTTC.

The chain has TRBV6-1 and TRBJ1-2; D remains ambiguous. The V end lost 6 bases, the J end lost 7 bases, and 21 bases lay between the germline ends. The CDR3 has 15 amino acids. Germline V gene lookup returns CDR1 MNHNS and CDR2 SASEGT. CDR3 amino acids: CASSAAEALTSGYTF. CDR3 nucleotides: TGTGCCAGCAGCGCGGCCGAAGCACTCACGAGTGGCTACACCTTC.

Concerning this clone itself: The identical CDR3 is also encoded by other nucleotide sequences in the sample. V gene TRBV9 combines with J gene TRBJ1-5, with D maybe TRBD1 (5 bases). V was shortened by 3 bases and J by 1 base, with 8 bases between the two germline ends. Germline loops: CDR1 SGDLS, CDR2 YYNGEE. The CDR3 covers 14 residues. CDR3 sequence (DNA): TGTGCCAGCAGCGCGGGGGGAAGCAATCAGCCCCAGCATTTT. Its translation: CASSAGGSNQPQHF.

The rearrangement links TRBV5-1 to TRBJ2-5; D might be TRBD1 (6 bases). CDR1 is SGHRS, CDR2 YFSETQ, per germline. V dropped 0 bases and J dropped 2 bases, with 11 bases sitting between them. CDR3 length equals 15 residues. The CDR3 nucleotides are TGCGCCAGCAGCTTGGTAGGACAGCCACAAGAGACCCAGTACTTC. Amino acid sequence: CASSLVGQPQETQYF.

The V and J genes are TRBV7-3 and TRBJ2-3; D call uncertain. V was clipped by 1 base and J by 0 bases, with 11 bases between them. This CDR3 region has 16 residues. Germline lookup yields CDR1 SGHTA and CDR2 FQGTGA. The CDR3 spells CASSLILGTSTDTQYF. In nucleotides, the CDR3 is TGTGCCAGCAGCTTAATCCTAGGAACTAGCACAGATACGCAGTATTTT.

This chain joins TRBV6-5 and TRBJ2-3; 10 bases are a match to TRBD1. This CDR3 contains 15 residues. Germline CDR1 MNHEY, CDR2 SVGAGI. V gave up 9 bases and J gave up 1 base; unmatched junction bases: 7. CDR3 sequence reads: CASNRGTGGTDTQYF. The DNA of the CDR3 is TGTGCCAGTAATCGAGGGACAGGGGGCACAGATACGCAGTATTTT.

This clone has a single count. The V gene is TRBV11-1, the J gene TRBJ2-7; possibly TRBD2 for D (6 bases). Trimming left V 5 bases short and J 3 bases short, with 11 bases between. There are 13 residues in the CDR3. CDR1 is SGHAT, CDR2 FQDESV, per germline (reference sequence). CDR3 coding DNA: TGTGCCAGCAGCCGGGGCGGGATCTACGAGCAGTACTTC. This codes for CASSRGGIYEQYF. The full variable domain, with the rest looked up from reference TRBV11-1 and TRBJ2-7, is EAEVAQSPRYKITEKSQAVAFWCDPISGHATLYWYRQILGQGPELLVQFQDESVVDDSQLPKDRFSAERLKGVDSTLKIQPAELGDSAMYLCASSRGGIYEQYFGPGTRLTVT.

Comments on this clone: The sample has other DNA sequences that encode this CDR3 too. The chain is built from TRBV18 and TRBJ2-7, with 11 bases matching TRBD1. CDR1 and CDR2 (germline): KGHSH, LQKENI. V was pared by 3 bases and J by 4 bases, with 5 bases of the junction left unmatched. The CDR3 spans 15 residues. This CDR3 reads CASSPGTGGVYEQYF. CDR3 nucleotide sequence: TGTGCCAGCTCACCTGGGACAGGGGGAGTGTACGAGCAGTACTTC.

The chain joins TRBV28 to TRBJ2-1, with 11 bases aligning to TRBD2. V gave up 2 bases and J gave up 4 bases; unmatched junction bases: 7. The germline V gene encodes CDR1 MDHEN and CDR2 SYDVKM. This CDR3 is 17 amino acids long. The CDR3 nucleotides read TGTGCCAGCAGTTTACGGATGACTAGCGGGACGTACAATGAGCAGTTCTTC. Translating it yields CASSLRMTSGTYNEQFF.

V gene TRBV28 combines with J gene TRBJ2-1; no firm D call. The V end lost 4 bases, the J end lost 8 bases, and 24 bases lay between the germline ends. CDR1 MDHEN and CDR2 SYDVKM come from the germline V gene. The CDR3 runs to 17 residues. The CDR3 loop reads CASSSLADLLRVHEQFF. The DNA for the CDR3 is TGTGCCAGCAGTTCCCTCGCGGACCTACTTAGGGTCCATGAGCAGTTCTTC.

The chain employs TRBV5-1 and TRBJ2-2, with D unclear. V was clipped by 3 bases and J by 4 bases, with 16 bases between them. The CDR3 consists of 16 residues. Germline CDR1 reads SGHRS; CDR2 reads YFSETQ. DNA of the CDR3: TGCGCCAGCAGCTCCACGACAAGGCTGCCCACCGGGGAGCTGTTTTTT. It codes for CASSSTTRLPTGELFF. The whole variable domain, remainder taken from reference TRBV5-1 and TRBJ2-2, is KAGVTQTPRYLIKTRGQQVTLSCSPISGHRSVSWYQQTPGQGLQFLFEYFSETQRNKGNFPGRFSGRQFSNSRSEMNVSTLELGDSALYLCASSSTTRLPTGELFFGEGSRLTVL.

The rearrangement uses TRBV9 and TRBJ2-7, with D unclear. This CDR3 region has 12 residues. Looked up from germline, CDR1 is SGDLS and CDR2 is YYNGEE. Trimming cost V 3 bases and J 8 bases, with 12 bases left between them. Written as DNA, the CDR3 is TGTGCCAGCAGCGCCCCCTTCGGCCAGCAGTACTTC. This translates into CASSAPFGQQYF.

The chain uses TRBV5-1 and TRBJ2-7, with D possibly TRBD2 on 5 matching bases. V was cut by 2 bases and J by 7 bases, with 13 bases left in between. The CDR3 covers 13 residues. Per the germline V gene, CDR1 is SGHRS and CDR2 is YFSETQ. The CDR3 DNA reads as TGCGCCAGCAGCTTTAGGAGTCCGGGAGAGCAGTACTTC. Protein: CASSFRSPGEQYF.

The J gene is TRBJ1-5, the V gene TRBV6-1, with D unresolved. The CDR3 has 17 residues. Germline V gene lookup returns CDR1 MNHNS and CDR2 SASEGT. V was pared by 1 base and J by 0 bases, with 13 bases between. Written as DNA, the CDR3 is TGTGCCAGCAGTGAAGTGGGAAGTAAATCTAGCAATCAGCCCCAGCATTTT. This translates into CASSEVGSKSSNQPQHF.

The table lists this clone with a count of one. J is TRBJ1-1 and V is TRBV6-5, with unresolved D. The CDR3 contains 14 residues. Trimming shortened V by 6 bases and J by 3 bases, and 14 bases separated the two germline ends. The germline V gene has CDR1 MNHEY and CDR2 SVGAGI. CDR3 sequence (DNA): TGTGCCAGCAGGCCGGGGTGGAGGGACACTGAAGCTTTCTTT. It translates to CASRPGWRDTEAFF.

V gene TRBV6-1 combines with J gene TRBJ1-5; 7 bases map to TRBD1. The V gene end was trimmed by 1 base and the J gene end by 4 bases; junction bases not matched to a gene: 4. The CDR3 is made up of 15 amino acids. Per germline, CDR1 MNHNS and CDR2 SASEGT. The CDR3: CASSEEVTGNQPQHF. The CDR3 DNA is TGTGCCAGCAGTGAAGAGGTGACAGGGAATCAGCCCCAGCATTTT.

The chain couples TRBV11-2 to TRBJ2-3, with TRBD2 as a possible D gene (6 bases). The germline V and J ends were trimmed by 5 bases and 2 bases, with 14 bases remaining between them. The CDR3 sequence is 15 residues long. Germline-derived CDR1 and CDR2 are SGHAT and FQNNGV. The CDR3 spells CASSPSGLITDTQYF. The CDR3 DNA sequence: TGTGCCAGCAGCCCGTCGGGACTCATCACAGATACGCAGTATTTT. The whole variable domain, remainder taken from reference TRBV11-2 and TRBJ2-3, is EAGVAQSPRYKIIEKRQSVAFWCNPISGHATLYWYQQILGQGPKLLIQFQNNGVVDDSQLPKDRFSAERLKGVDSTLKIQPAKLEDSAVYLCASSPSGLITDTQYFGPGTRLTVL.

The V and J genes are TRBV30 and TRBJ2-7, with D hard to call. CDR1 and CDR2 (germline): GTSNPN, SVGIG (reference sequence). The CDR3 loop spans 11 amino acids. V lost 5 bases and J lost 2, with 7 bases in between. The DNA of the CDR3 is TGTGCCTGGGGCGACACCTACGAGCAGTACTTC. Translation gives CAWGDTYEQYF.

This chain links TRBV30 with TRBJ2-5, with a possible D match to TRBD1 (5 bases). The germline V gene has CDR1 GTSNPN and CDR2 SVGIG (reference sequence). V dropped 6 bases and J dropped 5 bases, with 10 bases sitting between them. This CDR3 is built from 11 residues. CDR3 loop: CACQGLETQYF. In nucleotides, the CDR3 is TGTGCCTGTCAGGGTTTGGAGACCCAGTACTTC.

In the case of this clone: Different DNA sequences within this sample yield the same CDR3. The J gene is TRBJ2-1, the V gene TRBV5-1; 12 bases line up with TRBD2. The V gene's germline CDR1 is SGHRS and CDR2 YFSETQ. V gave up 5 bases and J gave up 10 bases; unmatched junction bases: 7. CDR3 size: 14 residues. Written as DNA, the CDR3 is TGCGCCAGCAGTCCGGGACTAGCGGGTAACGAGCAGTTCTTC. This sequence encodes CASSPGLAGNEQFF.

The chain combines TRBV7-9 with TRBJ2-7; D remains unclear. V was clipped by 5 bases and J by 4 bases, with 6 bases between them. Germline V gene sequence: CDR1 SEHNR, CDR2 FQNEAQ (reference sequence). The CDR3 is made up of 11 amino acids. The CDR3 region is CASSNHYEQYF. The CDR3 DNA follows: TGTGCCAGCAGCAACCATTACGAGCAGTACTTC.

This clone has just a few counts. The chain combines TRBV19 with TRBJ2-5; 12 positions agree with TRBD2. CDR3 length equals 14 residues. CDR1 and CDR2 from the germline V gene are LNHDA and SQIVND (reference sequence). Trimming removed 4 bases from V and 4 bases from J; junction bases left unmatched: 1. The CDR3 DNA is TGTGCCAGTAGTACGGGACTAGCGGGAGAGACCCAGTACTTC. It specifies CASSTGLAGETQYF.

The chain couples TRBV6-4 to TRBJ2-1, with D unclear. V lost 8 bases and J 0 bases, leaving 11 bases between the germline ends. From germline, CDR1 is MRHNA and CDR2 SNTAGT. CDR3 length: 14 residues. CDR3 coding DNA: TGTGCCAGCGACGGGCCAAGCTCCTACAATGAGCAGTTCTTC. Amino acids: CASDGPSSYNEQFF.

This chain joins TRBV7-8 and TRBJ2-1, with a weak D call TRBD2 (7 bases). Between the trimmed V and J ends, which lost 0 bases and 16 bases, there was a span of 19 bases. The CDR3 sequence is 14 residues long. Germline V gene sequence: CDR1 SGHVS, CDR2 FQNEAQ. The CDR3 DNA sequence: TGTGCCAGCAGCTTAGCGTGGGGGGGCGAGGAGAAATTCTTC. Its translation: CASSLAWGGEEKFF. Together with reference TRBV7-8 and TRBJ2-1, the CDR3 gives the full variable domain: GAGVSQSPRYKVAKRGQDVALRCDPISGHVSLFWYQQALGQGPEFLTYFQNEAQLDKSGLPSDRFFAERPEGSVSTLKIQRTQQEDSAVYLCASSLAWGGEEKFFGPGTRLTVL.